What follows is one TCR beta chain and its context. The specificity of this receptor is unknown. No base-level quality is on record; no much larger clone is a single base apart. Looking up the germline V gene yields CDR1 MNHEY and CDR2 SVGAGI. The CDR3, cysteine through phenylalanine, is 12 amino acids long. Left in the record is the CDR3 DNA by itself, 36 bases read in frame from the first base. Trimming costs V 11 bases and J 0 bases, and their ends lie 8 bases apart. The sample is drawn from a study of CD8 T cells in ankylosing spondylitis (dated by TCRdb to the late 2010s). Describing the broader study: The study set out to find disease-linked TCR variants by profiling T cell receptor beta repertoires in ankylosing spondylitis patients and healthy donors. The whole study cohort included 85 to 120 healthy donors and around 25 ankylosing spondylitis patients. Peripheral blood was sampled, and synovial fluid was also collected from ankylosing spondylitis patients. What the authors observed across the whole study: The disease-linked clones were reported as significantly enriched in matched synovial fluid samples from ankylosing spondylitis patients. A TCR beta motif of several highly homologous amino acid variants appeared characteristic of blood from ankylosing spondylitis patients. Some TCR beta motif variants had previously been reported in synovial fluid and blood of reactive arthritis patients, which suggested common disease-initiation mechanisms. In peripheral blood, the disease-linked clones were found at relatively low frequencies and had a CD8+ phenotype.

The sequencing machine was an Illumina HiSeq 2500. Quantitative 5'-RACE with molecular barcodes was the method used to prepare the TCR beta libraries. In the authors' own workflow: Disease-linked TCR variants were identified with a new computational method built on a probabilistic model of VDJ rearrangement. The raw public reads went through TCRdb reprocessing: fastp at Q25, MiXCR clone calling, in-frame beta chains kept. All rows with the same CDR3 protein become a single entry with the most common DNA and genes. TCRdb's processing, not the authors', yielded these V and J calls. The sample profile shows some 330,000 distinct CDR3 sequences; under 8.5% of them were found once. In total, the top ten clones hold roughly 15% of the sample.

Sequenced material: blood, either unsorted or a sorted T cell fraction (not recorded which). The sequence joins TRBV6-5 to TRBJ1-3; no D gene call is confident. The TCR sequence derives from a male donor with ankylosing spondylitis. The nucleotides read TGTGCCGTTGGATACTCTGGAAACACCATATATTTT. Its translation is CAVGYSGNTIYF.